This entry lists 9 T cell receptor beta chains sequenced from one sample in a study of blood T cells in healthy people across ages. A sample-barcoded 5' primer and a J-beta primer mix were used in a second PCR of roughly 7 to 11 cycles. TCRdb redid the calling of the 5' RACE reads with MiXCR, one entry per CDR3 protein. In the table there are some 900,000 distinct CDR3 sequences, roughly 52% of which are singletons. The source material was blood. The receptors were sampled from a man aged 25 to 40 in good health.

For the CDR3, the DNA is TGCAGTGCTAGAAACAGCCTAGCGGGGGTCTCCAACTCCTACAATGAGCAGTACTTC. Its protein is CSARNSLAGVSNSYNEQYF. The chain couples TRBV20-1 to TRBJ2-7; 10 bases are a match to TRBD2. This CDR3 contains 19 residues. V lost 2 bases and J lost 7; bases outside the gene matches: 23. In germline, CDR1 is DFQATT, CDR2 SNEGSKA (reference sequence).

CDR3 residues: CASSPPGFNYGYTF. The CDR3 nucleotides are TGTGCCAGCAGCCCTCCGGGTTTTAACTATGGCTACACCTTC. The genes are TRBV3-1 and TRBJ1-2; D gene unclear. The V end was cut by 4 bases, the J end by 1 base, with 10 bases between. Germline V gives CDR1 LGHDT, CDR2 YNNKEL (reference sequence). This CDR3 region has 14 residues.

In DNA form, the CDR3 reads TGTGCCATCAGTGAGTCCGCCGGATCGGGGCAGCCCCAGCATTTT. Translated: CAISESAGSGQPQHF. This chain connects TRBV10-3 to TRBJ1-5, with D uncertain. This CDR3 contains 15 residues. CDR1 is ENHRY, CDR2 SYGVKD, per germline. V lost 0 bases and J lost 7, with 13 bases in between.

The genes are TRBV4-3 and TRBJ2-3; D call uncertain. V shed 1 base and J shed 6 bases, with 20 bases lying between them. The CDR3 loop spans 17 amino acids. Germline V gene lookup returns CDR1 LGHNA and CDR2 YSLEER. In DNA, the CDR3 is TGCGCCAGCAGCCAAGGGCCAAGGACCTCATCCTCGGATACGCAGTATTTT. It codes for CASSQGPRTSSSDTQYF.

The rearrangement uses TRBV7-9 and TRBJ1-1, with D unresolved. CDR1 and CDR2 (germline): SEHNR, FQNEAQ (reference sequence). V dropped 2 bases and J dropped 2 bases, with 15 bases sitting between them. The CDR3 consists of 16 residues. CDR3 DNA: TGTGCCAGCAGCTTAAGGCGGCCGTCAGGAAACACTGAAGCTTTCTTT. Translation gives CASSLRRPSGNTEAFF.

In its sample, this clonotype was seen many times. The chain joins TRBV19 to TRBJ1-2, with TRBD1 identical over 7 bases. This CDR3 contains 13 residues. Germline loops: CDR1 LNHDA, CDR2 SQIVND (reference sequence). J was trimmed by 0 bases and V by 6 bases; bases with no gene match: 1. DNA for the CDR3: TGTGCCAGTAGGGGGACAGCTAACTATGGCTACACCTTC. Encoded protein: CASRGTANYGYTF.

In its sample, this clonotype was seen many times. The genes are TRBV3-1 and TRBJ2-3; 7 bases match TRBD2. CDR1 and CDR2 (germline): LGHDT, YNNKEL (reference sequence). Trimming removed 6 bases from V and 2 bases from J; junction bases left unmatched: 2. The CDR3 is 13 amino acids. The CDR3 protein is CASRTSNTDTQYF. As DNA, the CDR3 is TGTGCCAGCAGGACTAGCAACACAGATACGCAGTATTTT.

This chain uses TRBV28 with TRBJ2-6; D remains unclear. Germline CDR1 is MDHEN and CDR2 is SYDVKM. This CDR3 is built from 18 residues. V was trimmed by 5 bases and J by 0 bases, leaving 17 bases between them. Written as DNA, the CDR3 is TGTGCCAGCAGTCCACCTTGGGTGAGGTTCTCTGGGGCCAACGTCCTGACTTTC. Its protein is CASSPPWVRFSGANVLTF.

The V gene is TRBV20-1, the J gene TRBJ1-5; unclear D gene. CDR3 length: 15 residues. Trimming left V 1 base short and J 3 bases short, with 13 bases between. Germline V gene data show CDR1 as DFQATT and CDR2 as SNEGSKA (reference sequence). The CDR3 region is CSARVAGKDNQPQHF. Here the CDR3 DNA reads TGCAGTGCTAGAGTAGCGGGGAAAGACAATCAGCCCCAGCATTTT.